The T cell receptor (beta chain) described here comes from a study of blood T cell repertoires in COVID-19. Measured with immunoSEQ multiplex PCR; TCRdb has only the in-frame clones, and not every one. The table lists approximately 670,000 clones, approximately 90% of them singletons, with about 0.24% in the top ten. Between the trimmed V and J ends, which lost 8 bases and 2 bases, there was a span of 15 bases. CDR3 size: 14 residues. Germline lookup yields CDR1 LNHDA and CDR2 SQIVND (reference sequence). This chain connects TRBV19 to TRBJ1-2; D might be TRBD1 (5 bases). The sample consisted of peripheral blood. The receptor was isolated from a woman aged 18 to 35 with acute or convalescent COVID-19. The CDR3 sequence: CASQGGVGNYGYTF. DNA for the CDR3: TGTGCCAGTCAGGGCGGGGTAGGGAACTATGGCTACACCTTC.